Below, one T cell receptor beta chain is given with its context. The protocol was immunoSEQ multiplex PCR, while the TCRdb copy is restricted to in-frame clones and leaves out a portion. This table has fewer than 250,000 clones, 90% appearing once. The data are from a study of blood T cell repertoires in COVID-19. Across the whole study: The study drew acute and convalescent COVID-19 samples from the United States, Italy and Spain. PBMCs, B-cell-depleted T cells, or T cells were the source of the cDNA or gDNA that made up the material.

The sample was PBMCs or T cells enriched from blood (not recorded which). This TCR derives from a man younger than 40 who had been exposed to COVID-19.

Here the CDR3 DNA reads TGTGCCAGCAGCTTAGCGTCACTGGCTGGAAACACCATATATTTT. Protein sequence: CASSLASLAGNTIYF. The rearrangement joins TRBV7-9 to TRBJ1-3; D not certain. CDR1 and CDR2 from the germline V gene are SEHNR and FQNEAQ (reference sequence). The CDR3 covers 15 residues. The V end lost 0 bases, the J end lost 2 bases, and 8 bases lay between the germline ends.